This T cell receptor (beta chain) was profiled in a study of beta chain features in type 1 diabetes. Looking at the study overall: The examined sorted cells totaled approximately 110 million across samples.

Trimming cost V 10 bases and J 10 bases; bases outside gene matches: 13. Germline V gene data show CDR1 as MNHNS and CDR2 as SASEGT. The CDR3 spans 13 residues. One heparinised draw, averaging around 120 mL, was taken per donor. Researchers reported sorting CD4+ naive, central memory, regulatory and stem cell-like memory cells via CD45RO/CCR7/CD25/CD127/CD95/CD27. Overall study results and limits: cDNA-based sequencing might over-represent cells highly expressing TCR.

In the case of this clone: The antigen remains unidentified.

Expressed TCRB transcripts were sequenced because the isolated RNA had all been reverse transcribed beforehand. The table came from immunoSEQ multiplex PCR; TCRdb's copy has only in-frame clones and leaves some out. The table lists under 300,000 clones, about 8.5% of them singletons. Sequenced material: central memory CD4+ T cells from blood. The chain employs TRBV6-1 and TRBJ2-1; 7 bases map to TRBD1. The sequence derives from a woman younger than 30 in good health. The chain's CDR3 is CAITGAVPSEQFF. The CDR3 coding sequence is TGTGCCATAACAGGGGCCGTGCCCAGCGAGCAGTTCTTC.